This T cell receptor beta chain was identified during a study of CD8 T cells in Susac syndrome. CDR3 length equals 13 residues. The V and J ends lost 7 bases and 7 bases respectively, with 14 bases between them. Germline lookup yields CDR1 SGHRS and CDR2 YFSETQ. The authors reverse transcribed roughly 0.5 to 1 ug RNA with random hexamers. TCRdb re-analysed the immunoSEQ multiplex PCR reads in MiXCR, keeping a single row per CDR3 protein. Of fewer than 200,000 distinct CDR3 sequences detected, 94% appear once; the ten largest clones hold approximately 0.11%. The chain uses TRBV5-1 and TRBJ2-2; D not resolved. The clonotype comes from a human donor with Susac syndrome. Sequencing was performed on CD4+ T cells from PBMCs. The CDR3 DNA follows: TGCGCCAGCTGCTGGGCTCAGAACGGGGAGCTGTTTTTT. It translates to CASCWAQNGELFF.